This is a list of T cell receptor beta chains from one sample in a study of shared clonotypes between healthy human individuals. The assay was immunoSEQ multiplex PCR, and TCRdb's table has in-frame clones only and misses some. This table has 470,000 or so clones, 81% appearing once. Sequencing input: PBMCs. The receptors shown here come from a woman aged 40 to 49 in good health. Some clones in this sample may be carry-over from other donors' samples. The CDR3 runs from the conserved cysteine through the conserved F or W. The D gene is left open where the match is weak. Only some rows state a clone size, as once, few, many or a class for expanded clones.

>TRBV7-2|TRBJ1-1|.|.|13
TGTGCCAGCAGCTTCGGCAGAAACACTGAAGCTTTCTTT
CASSFGRNTEAFF
>TRBV2|TRBJ2-7|TRBD2|.|15
TGTGCCAGCAGTGCACTAGCGGGAGGGACCTACGAGCAGTACTTC
CASSALAGGTYEQYF
>TRBV14|TRBJ2-7|TRBD1|.|14
TGTGCCAGCAGCCAAGGGACAGGGCACTACGAGCAGTACTTC
CASSQGTGHYEQYF
>TRBV4-1|TRBJ1-2|TRBD1|.|15
TGCGCCAGCAGCCCCGGGACAGGGGGCCCCTATGGCTACACCTTC
CASSPGTGGPYGYTF
>TRBV18|TRBJ2-5|TRBD1|.|15
TGTGCCAGCTCACGGGGACAGGGGGAGCAAGAGACCCAGTACTTC
CASSRGQGEQETQYF
>TRBV7-6|TRBJ2-7|TRBD1|.|12
TGTGCCAGCAGCAGGACAGGTAACGAGCAGTACTTC
CASSRTGNEQYF
>TRBV5-1|TRBJ1-2|.|.|14
TGCGCCAGCAGCTCGACCGCGGGACAACATGGCTACACCTTC
CASSSTAGQHGYTF
>TRBV4-1|TRBJ2-2|.|.|20
TGCGCCAGCAGCCAAGCCGGATTGTTGGGGCAGGGAAGGGGTACCGGGGAGCTGTTTTTT
CASSQAGLLGQGRGTGELFF
>TRBV20-1|TRBJ1-2|.|few|11
TGCAGTGCTATGCCAGGGGACGGCTACACCTTC
CSAMPGDGYTF
>TRBV27|TRBJ1-2|.|.|13
TGTGCCAGCAGTTTTAGGAAGTCCGCTGGCTACACCTTC
CASSFRKSAGYTF
>TRBV11-2|TRBJ2-7|.|many|15
TGTGCCAGCAGCTTAGATTATTCTATCTCCTACGAGCAGTACTTC
CASSLDYSISYEQYF
>TRBV2|TRBJ2-5|TRBD1|.|14
TGTGCCAGCGGAGTAGACAGGGGACAAGAGACCCAGTACTTC
CASGVDRGQETQYF
>TRBV19|TRBJ2-3|TRBD2|.|15
TGTGCCAGTAGCGCCGGGAGCGGGAGAGTAGATACGCAGTATTTT
CASSAGSGRVDTQYF
>TRBV6-4|TRBJ2-3|TRBD1|few|13
TGTGCCAGCAGCACAGGGGAGACAGATACGCAGTATTTT
CASSTGETDTQYF
>TRBV21-1|TRBJ2-2|.|.|18
TGTGCCAGCAAGTCCCGGAAAGCGGGAGGTACGAACACCGGGGAGCTGTTTTTT
CASKSRKAGGTNTGELFF
>TRBV11-2|TRBJ2-1|TRBD2|.|13
TGTGCCAGCAGCTTAGTTGGGCGGGAGGTGCGGTTCTTC
CASSLVGREVRFF
>TRBV19|TRBJ2-5|.|.|12
TGTGCCAGTCGCGGGTTTGGAGAGACCCAGTACTTC
CASRGFGETQYF
>TRBV11-1|TRBJ2-7|TRBD2|.|13
TGTGCCAGCAGCTTAATCGGGGGGTACGAGCAGTACTTC
CASSLIGGYEQYF
>TRBV15|TRBJ2-7|.|once|15
TGTGCCACCAGCAGGGACAGTAACCCATCCTACGAGCAGTACTTC
CATSRDSNPSYEQYF
>TRBV19|TRBJ2-7|TRBD2|.|15
TGTGCCAGTAGTAGAGGACTAGCAGATGCTTACGAGCAGTACTTC
CASSRGLADAYEQYF
>TRBV30|TRBJ2-2|.|.|15
TGTGCCTGGAGCCGTCGGGGTTTCTACACCGGGGAGCTGTTTTTT
CAWSRRGFYTGELFF
>TRBV7-3|TRBJ2-3|.|.|14
TGTGCCAGCAGCTTGGGGCAGCTAACAGATACGCAGTATTTT
CASSLGQLTDTQYF
>TRBV7-6|TRBJ1-5|.|.|13
TGTGCCAGCAGCCCCGGGGGCCATCAGCCCCAGCATTTT
CASSPGGHQPQHF
>TRBV5-1|TRBJ1-2|TRBD1|.|17
TGCGCCAGCAGCTTGTTAGGGGACAGGGATACTAACTATGGCTACACCTTC
CASSLLGDRDTNYGYTF
>TRBV7-2|TRBJ2-7|.|.|15
TGTGCCAGCAGCTTATCGATCTCAGGGACCTACGAGCAGTACTTC
CASSLSISGTYEQYF
>TRBV18|TRBJ2-2|TRBD2|.|15
TGTGCCAGCTCACCGGGAGGGAGCGATGTCGGGGAGCTGTTTTTT
CASSPGGSDVGELFF
>TRBV7-7|TRBJ2-5|.|few|14
TGTGCTAGCAGCTTAGGCCTAGCCGACGAGACCCAGTACTTC
CASSLGLADETQYF
>TRBV12-1|TRBJ2-4|.|.|18
TGTGCCAGCAGCTTTATCGTCCTAGCGACTAAGGGTAAAAACATTCAGTACTTC
CASSFIVLATKGKNIQYF
>TRBV7-8|TRBJ2-3|.|.|12
TGTGCCAGCAGCCGACGCAGTGATACGCAGTATTTT
CASSRRSDTQYF
>TRBV5-6|TRBJ2-1|.|few|14
TGTGCCAGCAGCTGGATGAGCTCCTACAATGAGCAGTTCTTC
CASSWMSSYNEQFF
>TRBV30|TRBJ1-4|.|.|16
TGTGCCTGGAGTGTACGTCGTGGGGGGGCTGGGGAAAAACTGTTTTTT
CAWSVRRGGAGEKLFF
>TRBV2|TRBJ1-4|.|.|16
TGTGCCAGCAGTGACGGCCAACGGGCAACTAATGAAAAACTGTTTTTT
CASSDGQRATNEKLFF
>TRBV2|TRBJ1-4|TRBD1|.|15
TGTGCCAGCGGGACAGGGGGCGTCCAGGGTGAAAAACTGTTTTTT
CASGTGGVQGEKLFF
>TRBV28|TRBJ2-7|TRBD1|.|15
TGTGCCAGCAAAGCCTGGCAGGGGGCTTTCTACGAGCAGTACTTC
CASKAWQGAFYEQYF
>TRBV5-6|TRBJ2-1|.|.|15
TGTGCCAGCAACTTTGGGACCAGCTCCTACAATGAGCAGTTCTTC
CASNFGTSSYNEQFF
>TRBV6-5|TRBJ2-2|TRBD2|.|16
TGTGCCAGCAGTTACTCGGGGGGGGTGAACACCGGGGAGCTGTTTTTT
CASSYSGGVNTGELFF
>TRBV7-2|TRBJ2-7|.|.|17
TGTGCCAGCAGCTTAGACCCCAGCGGCAAGACTACCTACGAGCAGTACTTC
CASSLDPSGKTTYEQYF
>TRBV4-3|TRBJ2-2|TRBD2|.|18
TGCGCCAGCAGCCACCAAGCGGCTAGCGGGCTCAACACCGGGGAGCTGTTTTTT
CASSHQAASGLNTGELFF
>TRBV4-2|TRBJ2-7|.|.|15
TGTGCCAGCAGCCAAGATGGGCGGTTCTCCTACGAGCAGTACTTC
CASSQDGRFSYEQYF
>TRBV4-3|TRBJ2-1|TRBD2|.|20
TGCGCCAGCAGCCAAGATGAACTAGCGGGACTAACGGGGGTCCACAATGAGCAGTTCTTC
CASSQDELAGLTGVHNEQFF
>TRBV18|TRBJ1-1|.|.|14
TGTGCCAGCTCACCACGAGGGGAGAACACTGAAGCTTTCTTT
CASSPRGENTEAFF
>TRBV6-4|TRBJ1-2|.|.|13
TGTGCCAGCAGCTTCACGGGTCGTGAGGGCTACACCTTC
CASSFTGREGYTF
>TRBV7-9|TRBJ2-1|TRBD1|.|15
TGTGCCAGCAGATCTCCGGGACAGGGTTACAATGAGCAGTTCTTC
CASRSPGQGYNEQFF
>TRBV7-6|TRBJ1-2|.|once|18
TGTGCCAGCAGCCCTATCTCGGGATCACTTCCCTCTAACTATGGCTACACCTTC
CASSPISGSLPSNYGYTF
>TRBV5-1|TRBJ2-7|TRBD1|.|15
TGCGCCAGCAGCAAAGGACAGGGGGCATCCTACGAGCAGTACTTC
CASSKGQGASYEQYF
>TRBV5-4|TRBJ1-1|.|.|14
TGTGCCAGCAGCTCGGGGGGCTTTAGAACTGAAGCTTTCTTT
CASSSGGFRTEAFF
>TRBV28|TRBJ2-7|TRBD2|.|15
TGTGCCAGCAGTCTCACCGGGACTAGCGGTTACGAGCAGTACTTC
CASSLTGTSGYEQYF
>TRBV7-2|TRBJ1-2|TRBD1|.|16
TGTGCCAGCAGCTTAGCGCAGGGGGCGGGAGGCTATGGCTACACCTTC
CASSLAQGAGGYGYTF
>TRBV7-2|TRBJ1-5|TRBD1|.|16
TGTGCCAGCAGCCCAGACTGGCAGGGGGGTTTACGGCCCCAGCATTTT
CASSPDWQGGLRPQHF
>TRBV28|TRBJ1-1|TRBD1|.|17
TGTGCCAGCAGTTTACAGGGGGGCGTGTTATTAAACACTGAAGCTTTCTTT
CASSLQGGVLLNTEAFF